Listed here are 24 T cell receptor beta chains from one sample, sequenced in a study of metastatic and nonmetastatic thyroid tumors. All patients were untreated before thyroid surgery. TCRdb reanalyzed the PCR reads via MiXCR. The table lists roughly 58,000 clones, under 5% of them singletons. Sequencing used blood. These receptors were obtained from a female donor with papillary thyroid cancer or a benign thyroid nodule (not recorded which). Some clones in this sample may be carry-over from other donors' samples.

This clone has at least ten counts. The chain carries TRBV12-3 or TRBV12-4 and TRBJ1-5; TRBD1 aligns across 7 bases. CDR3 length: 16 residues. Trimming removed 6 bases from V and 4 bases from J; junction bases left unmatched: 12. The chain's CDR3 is CASSPQGGSVNQPQHF. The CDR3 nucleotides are TGTGCCAGCAGCCCCCAGGGGGGGTCCGTTAATCAGCCCCAGCATTTT.

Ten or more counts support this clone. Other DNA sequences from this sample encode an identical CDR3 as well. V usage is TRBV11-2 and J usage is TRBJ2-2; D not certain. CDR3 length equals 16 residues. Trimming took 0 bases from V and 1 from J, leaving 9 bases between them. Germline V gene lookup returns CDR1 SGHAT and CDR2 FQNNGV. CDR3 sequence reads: CASSLDPELNTGELFF. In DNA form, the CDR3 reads TGTGCCAGCAGCTTAGACCCGGAGCTGAACACCGGGGAGCTGTTTTTT.

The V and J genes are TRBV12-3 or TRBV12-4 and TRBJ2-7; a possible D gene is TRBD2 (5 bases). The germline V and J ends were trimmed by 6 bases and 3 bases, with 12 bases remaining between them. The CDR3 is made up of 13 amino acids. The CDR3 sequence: CASRDRGVYEQYF. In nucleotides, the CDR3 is TGTGCCAGCAGAGACCGGGGTGTCTACGAGCAGTACTTC.

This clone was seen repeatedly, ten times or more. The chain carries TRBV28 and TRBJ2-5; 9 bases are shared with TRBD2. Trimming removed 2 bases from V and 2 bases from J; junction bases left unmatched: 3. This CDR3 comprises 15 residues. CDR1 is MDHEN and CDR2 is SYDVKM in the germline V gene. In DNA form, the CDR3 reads TGTGCCAGCAGTTTAGTGCGGGAGGGGCAAGAGACCCAGTACTTC. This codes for CASSLVREGQETQYF. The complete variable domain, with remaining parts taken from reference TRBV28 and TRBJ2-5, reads DVKVTQSSRYLVKRTGEKVFLECVQDMDHENMFWYRQDPGLGLRLIYFSYDVKMKEKGDIPEGYSVSREKKERFSLILESASTNQTSMYLCASSLVREGQETQYFGPGTRLLVL.

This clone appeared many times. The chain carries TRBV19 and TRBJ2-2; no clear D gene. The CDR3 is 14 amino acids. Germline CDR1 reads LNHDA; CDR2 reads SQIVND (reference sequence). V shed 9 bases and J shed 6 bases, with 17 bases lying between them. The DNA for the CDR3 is TGTGCCAGCATTAAGACATACCCACCCGGGGAGCTGTTTTTT. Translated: CASIKTYPPGELFF.

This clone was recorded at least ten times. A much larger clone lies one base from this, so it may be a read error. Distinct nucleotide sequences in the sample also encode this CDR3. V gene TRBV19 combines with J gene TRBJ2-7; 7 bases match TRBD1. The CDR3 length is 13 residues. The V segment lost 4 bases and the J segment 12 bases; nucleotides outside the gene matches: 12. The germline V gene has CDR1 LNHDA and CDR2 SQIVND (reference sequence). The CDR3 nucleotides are TGTGCCAGTAGTACGATCCGGACAGGAGGCTTGTACTTC. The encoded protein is CASSTIRTGGLYF.

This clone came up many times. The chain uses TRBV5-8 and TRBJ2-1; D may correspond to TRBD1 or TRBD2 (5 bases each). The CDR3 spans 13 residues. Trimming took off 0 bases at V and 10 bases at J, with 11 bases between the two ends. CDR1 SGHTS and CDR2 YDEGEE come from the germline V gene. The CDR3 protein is CASSLDEGNEQFF. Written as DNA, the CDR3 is TGTGCCAGCAGCTTGGATGAGGGGAACGAGCAGTTCTTC.

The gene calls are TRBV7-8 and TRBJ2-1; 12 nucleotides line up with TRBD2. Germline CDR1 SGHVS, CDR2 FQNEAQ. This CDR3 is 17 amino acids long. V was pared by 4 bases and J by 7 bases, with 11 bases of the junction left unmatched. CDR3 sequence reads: CASSSLGLAGSDNEQFF. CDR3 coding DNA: TGTGCCAGCAGCTCACTAGGACTAGCGGGATCGGATAATGAGCAGTTCTTC.

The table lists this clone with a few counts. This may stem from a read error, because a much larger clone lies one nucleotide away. The CDR3 region is CASGLVTEAFF. In nucleotides, the CDR3 is TGTGCCAGCGGGCTGGTCACTGAAGCTTTCTTT. This rearrangement joins TRBV2 to TRBJ1-1; D call uncertain. The V end was cut by 8 bases, the J end by 4 bases, with 8 bases between. Germline V gives CDR1 SNHLY, CDR2 FYNNEI. The CDR3 covers 11 residues. The full variable domain, completed using reference TRBV2 and TRBJ1-1, is EPEVTQTPSHQVTQMGQEVILRCVPISNHLYFYWYRQILGQKVEFLVSFYNNEISEKSEIFDDQFSVERPDGSNFTLKIRSTKLEDSAMYFCASGLVTEAFFGQGTRLTVV.

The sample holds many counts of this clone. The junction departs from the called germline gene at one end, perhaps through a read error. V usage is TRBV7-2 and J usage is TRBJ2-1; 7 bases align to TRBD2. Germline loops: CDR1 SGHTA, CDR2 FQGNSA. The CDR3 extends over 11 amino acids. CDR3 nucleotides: TGTGCCAGCAGCTCCCGGGACTACTGGTTTTTC. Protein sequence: CASSSRDYWFF.

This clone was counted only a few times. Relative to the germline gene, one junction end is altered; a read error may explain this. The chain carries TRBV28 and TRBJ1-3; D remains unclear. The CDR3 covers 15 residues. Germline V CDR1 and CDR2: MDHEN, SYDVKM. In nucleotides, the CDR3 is TGTGCCAGCAGTTACCGGGCTACTACCGGAAAAACCATATATTTT. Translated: CASSYRATTGKTIYF.

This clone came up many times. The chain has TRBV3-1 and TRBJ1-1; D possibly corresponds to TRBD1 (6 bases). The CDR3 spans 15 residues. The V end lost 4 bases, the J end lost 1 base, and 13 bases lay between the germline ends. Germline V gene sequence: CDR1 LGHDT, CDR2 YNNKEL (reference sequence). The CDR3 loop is CASSLRGGGNTEAFF. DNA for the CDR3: TGTGCCAGCAGCCTTAGAGGGGGGGGGAACACTGAAGCTTTCTTT. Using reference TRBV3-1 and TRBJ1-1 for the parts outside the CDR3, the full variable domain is DTAVSQTPKYLVTQMGNDKSIKCEQNLGHDTMYWYKQDSKKFLKIMFSYNNKELIINETVPNRFSPKSPDKAHLNLHINSLELGDSAVYFCASSLRGGGNTEAFFGQGTRLTVV.

CDR3 residues: CASSEGSADLSYEQYF. CDR3 DNA sequence: TGTGCCAGCAGTGAAGGGTCTGCGGACCTCTCCTACGAGCAGTACTTC. The chain uses TRBV6-1 and TRBJ2-7; D ambiguous. V was trimmed by 1 base and J by 0 bases, leaving 13 bases between them. The CDR3 has 16 residues. In germline, CDR1 is MNHNS, CDR2 SASEGT.

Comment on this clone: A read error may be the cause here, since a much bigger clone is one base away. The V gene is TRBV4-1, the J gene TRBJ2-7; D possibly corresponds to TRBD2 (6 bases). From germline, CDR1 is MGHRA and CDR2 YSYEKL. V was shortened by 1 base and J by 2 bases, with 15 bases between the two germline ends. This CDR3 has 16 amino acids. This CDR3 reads CASSQALRDCTYEQYF. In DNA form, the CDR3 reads TGCGCCAGCAGCCAAGCTTTACGGGACTGTACCTACGAGCAGTACTTC.

CDR3 coding DNA: TGCAGTTCCAGCACCGAGCTAGCGGGGAATTACGAGCAGTACTTC. It yields the protein CSSSTELAGNYEQYF. The chain joins TRBV20-1 to TRBJ2-7; 9 bases map to TRBD2. CDR1 is DFQATT, CDR2 SNEGSKA, per germline (reference sequence). The CDR3 contains 15 residues. Trimming took 8 bases from V and 4 from J; bases not matched to a gene: 15.

The CDR3 region is CSAQAPGYGYTF. The CDR3 DNA reads as TGCAGTGCGCAGGCTCCGGGCTATGGCTACACCTTC. The gene calls are TRBV20-1 and TRBJ1-2; D remains ambiguous. The germline V gene encodes CDR1 DFQATT and CDR2 SNEGSKA (reference sequence). V lost 6 bases, J lost 4 bases, and 12 bases lay in between. The CDR3 loop spans 12 amino acids.

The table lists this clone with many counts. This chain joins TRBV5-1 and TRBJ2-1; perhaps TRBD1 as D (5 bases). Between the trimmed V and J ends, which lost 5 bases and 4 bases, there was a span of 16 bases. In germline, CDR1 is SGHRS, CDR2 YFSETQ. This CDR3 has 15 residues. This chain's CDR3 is CASSSTGVSYNEQFF. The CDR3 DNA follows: TGCGCCAGCAGTTCTACAGGCGTTTCTTACAATGAGCAGTTCTTC.

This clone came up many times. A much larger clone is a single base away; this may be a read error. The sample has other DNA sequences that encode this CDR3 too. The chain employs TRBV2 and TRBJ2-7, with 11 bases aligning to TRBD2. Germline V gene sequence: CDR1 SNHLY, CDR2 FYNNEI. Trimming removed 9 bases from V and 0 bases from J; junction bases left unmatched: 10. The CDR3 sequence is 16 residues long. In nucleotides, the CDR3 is TGTGCCAGTACCCGGGGACTAGCGGAGAGCTCCTACGAGCAGTACTTC. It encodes CASTRGLAESSYEQYF.

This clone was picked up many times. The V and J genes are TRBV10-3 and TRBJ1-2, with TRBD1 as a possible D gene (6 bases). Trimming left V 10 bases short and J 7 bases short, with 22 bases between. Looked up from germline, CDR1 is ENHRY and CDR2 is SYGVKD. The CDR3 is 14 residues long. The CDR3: CATGGRGLSPGYTF. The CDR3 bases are TGTGCCACCGGGGGGCGGGGATTATCCCCTGGCTACACCTTC.

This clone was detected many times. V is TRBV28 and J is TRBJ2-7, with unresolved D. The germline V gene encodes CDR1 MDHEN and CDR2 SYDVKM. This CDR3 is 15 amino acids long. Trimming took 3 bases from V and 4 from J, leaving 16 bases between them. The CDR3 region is CASSFFGPKGYEQYF. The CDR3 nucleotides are TGTGCCAGCAGTTTTTTTGGTCCCAAAGGATACGAGCAGTACTTC. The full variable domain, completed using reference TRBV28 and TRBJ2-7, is DVKVTQSSRYLVKRTGEKVFLECVQDMDHENMFWYRQDPGLGLRLIYFSYDVKMKEKGDIPEGYSVSREKKERFSLILESASTNQTSMYLCASSFFGPKGYEQYFGPGTRLTVT.

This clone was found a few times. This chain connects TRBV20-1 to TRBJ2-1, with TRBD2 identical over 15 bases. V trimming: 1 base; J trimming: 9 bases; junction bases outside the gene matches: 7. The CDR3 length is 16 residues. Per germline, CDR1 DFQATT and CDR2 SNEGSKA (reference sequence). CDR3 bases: TGCAGTGCTAGAGGGGGACTAGCGGGAGGTTTTGGTGAGCAGTTCTTC. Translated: CSARGGLAGGFGEQFF.

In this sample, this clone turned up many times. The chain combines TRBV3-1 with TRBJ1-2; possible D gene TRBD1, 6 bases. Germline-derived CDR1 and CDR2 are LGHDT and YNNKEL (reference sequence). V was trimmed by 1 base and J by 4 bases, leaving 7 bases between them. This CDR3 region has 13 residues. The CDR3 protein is CASSQGTAYGYTF. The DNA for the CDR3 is TGTGCCAGCAGCCAAGGGACAGCCTATGGCTACACCTTC.

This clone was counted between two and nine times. This chain's CDR3 is CSATTTSGKTDTQYF. CDR3 nucleotide sequence: TGCAGTGCTACGACCACTAGCGGGAAAACAGATACGCAGTATTTT. This chain joins TRBV20-1 and TRBJ2-3; 10 bases line up with TRBD2. V shed 4 bases, J shed 3 bases, and the junction held 7 bases outside the gene matches. Per the germline V gene, CDR1 is DFQATT and CDR2 is SNEGSKA (reference sequence). This CDR3 contains 15 residues.

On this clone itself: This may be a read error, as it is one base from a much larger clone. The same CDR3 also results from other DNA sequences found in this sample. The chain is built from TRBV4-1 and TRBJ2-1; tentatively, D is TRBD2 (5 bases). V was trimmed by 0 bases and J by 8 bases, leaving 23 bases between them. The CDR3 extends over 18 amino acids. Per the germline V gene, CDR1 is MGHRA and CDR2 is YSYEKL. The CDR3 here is CASSQDPYYSGRVDEQFF. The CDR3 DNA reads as TGCGCCAGCAGCCAAGACCCCTACTACAGTGGGAGAGTAGATGAGCAGTTCTTC.